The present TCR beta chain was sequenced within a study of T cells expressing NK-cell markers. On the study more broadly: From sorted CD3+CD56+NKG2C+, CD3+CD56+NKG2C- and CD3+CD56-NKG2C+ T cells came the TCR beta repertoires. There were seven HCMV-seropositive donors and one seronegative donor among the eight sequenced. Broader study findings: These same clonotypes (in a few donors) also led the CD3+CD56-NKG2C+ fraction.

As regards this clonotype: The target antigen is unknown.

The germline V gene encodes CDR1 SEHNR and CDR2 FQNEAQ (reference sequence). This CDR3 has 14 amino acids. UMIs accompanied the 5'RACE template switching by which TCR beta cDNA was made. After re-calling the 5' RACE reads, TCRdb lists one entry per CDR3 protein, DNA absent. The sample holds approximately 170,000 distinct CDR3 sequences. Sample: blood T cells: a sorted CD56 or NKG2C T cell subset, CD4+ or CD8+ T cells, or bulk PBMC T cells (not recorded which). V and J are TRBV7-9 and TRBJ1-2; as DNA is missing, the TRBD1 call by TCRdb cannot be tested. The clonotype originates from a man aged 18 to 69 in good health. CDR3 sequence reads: CASSPRTGRRGYTF.